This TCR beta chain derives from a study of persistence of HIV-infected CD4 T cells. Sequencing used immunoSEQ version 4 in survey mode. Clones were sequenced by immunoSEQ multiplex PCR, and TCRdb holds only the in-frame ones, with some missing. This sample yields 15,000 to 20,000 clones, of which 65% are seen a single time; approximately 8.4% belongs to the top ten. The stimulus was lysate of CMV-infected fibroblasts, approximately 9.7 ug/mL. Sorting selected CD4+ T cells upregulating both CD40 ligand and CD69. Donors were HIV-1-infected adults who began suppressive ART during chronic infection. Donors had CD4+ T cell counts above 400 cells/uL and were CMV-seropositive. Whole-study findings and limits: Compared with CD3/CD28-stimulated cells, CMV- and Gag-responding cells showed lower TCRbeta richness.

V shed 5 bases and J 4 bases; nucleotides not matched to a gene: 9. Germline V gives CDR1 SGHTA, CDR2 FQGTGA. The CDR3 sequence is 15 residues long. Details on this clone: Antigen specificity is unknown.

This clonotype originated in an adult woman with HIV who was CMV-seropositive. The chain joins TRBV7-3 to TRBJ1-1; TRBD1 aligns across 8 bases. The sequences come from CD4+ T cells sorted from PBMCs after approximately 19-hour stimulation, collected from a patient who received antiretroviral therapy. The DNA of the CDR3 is TGTGCCAGCAGCCCAAACTCCGACAGGGGCACTGAAGCTTTCTTT. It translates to CASSPNSDRGTEAFF.